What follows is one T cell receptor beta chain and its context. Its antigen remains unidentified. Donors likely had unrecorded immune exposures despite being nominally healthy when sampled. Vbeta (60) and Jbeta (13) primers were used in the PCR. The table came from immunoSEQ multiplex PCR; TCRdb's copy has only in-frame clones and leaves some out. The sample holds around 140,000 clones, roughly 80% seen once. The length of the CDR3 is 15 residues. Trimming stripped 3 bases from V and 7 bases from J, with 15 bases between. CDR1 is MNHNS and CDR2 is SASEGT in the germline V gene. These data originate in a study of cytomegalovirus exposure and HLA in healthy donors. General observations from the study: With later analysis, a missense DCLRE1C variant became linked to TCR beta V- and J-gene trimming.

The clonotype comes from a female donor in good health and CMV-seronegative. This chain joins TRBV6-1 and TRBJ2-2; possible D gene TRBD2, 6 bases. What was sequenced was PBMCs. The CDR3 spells CASSEEGGHGGELFF. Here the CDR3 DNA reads TGTGCCAGCAGTGAGGAGGGAGGACATGGCGGGGAGCTGTTTTTT.